The entry below gives a single T cell receptor (beta chain) sequence along with its context. As yet, its antigen is unknown. Mixed lymphocyte reaction cells underwent five to six days of coculture at 37°C. The sample comes from a study of siplizumab effects on memory and regulatory T cells. Clones were read by immunoSEQ multiplex PCR, and TCRdb kept only the in-frame ones, dropping some. The sample lists more than 12,000 clones, approximately 45% occurring once. Germline V lookup: CDR1 LGHNA, CDR2 YNFKEQ. V lost 0 bases, J lost 2 bases, and 10 bases lay in between. This CDR3 comprises 15 residues. Study-level results: Tregs proliferating in siplizumab cultures lacked confirmation of their suppressive function.

Sequenced input: CFSE-low (dividing) CD4+ T cells sorted from an allogeneic mixed lymphocyte reaction. The gene calls are TRBV4-2 and TRBJ1-1, with D unclear. The clonotype originates from a human donor in good health; the cells came from an allogeneic mixed lymphocyte reaction. Some clones in this sample may be carry-over from other donors' samples. The CDR3 spells CASSQDGLSNTEAFF. The CDR3 DNA follows: TGTGCCAGCAGCCAAGACGGGCTCAGTAACACTGAAGCTTTCTTT.